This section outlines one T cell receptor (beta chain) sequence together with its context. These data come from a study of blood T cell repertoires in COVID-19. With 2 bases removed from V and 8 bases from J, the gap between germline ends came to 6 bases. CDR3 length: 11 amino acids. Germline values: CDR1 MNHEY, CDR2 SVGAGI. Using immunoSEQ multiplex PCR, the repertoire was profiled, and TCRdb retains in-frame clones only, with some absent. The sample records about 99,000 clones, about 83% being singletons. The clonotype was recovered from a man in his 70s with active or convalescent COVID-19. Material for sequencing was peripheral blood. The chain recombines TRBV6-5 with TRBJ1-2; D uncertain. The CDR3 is CASSYPGGYTF. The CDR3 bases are TGTGCCAGCAGTTACCCGGGAGGCTACACCTTC.